This T cell receptor beta chain originates from a study of control samples from healthy donors and cancer patients (dated by TCRdb to the early 2020s). Libraries came from the immunoSEQ multiplex PCR assay. The source is immuneACCESS, and TCRdb retained only in-frame sequences with V and J called. Part of the clones is not carried over; for the studies checked, unresolved V genes explain less than half of this, and the remainder is unexplained. The sample has 150,000 or so clones on record, roughly 92% of them singletons. The ten largest account for about 5.5% of the sample. Remarks on this clone: Its antigen remains unidentified. No much larger clone exists at a distance of one base, and base qualities are not known.

Sequencing was carried out using blood. This sequence was found in a man aged 18 to 30 in good health.

The CDR3 is CASSHQGAGYGYTF. The DNA sequence follows: TGCGCCAGCAGTCACCAGGGGGCAGGCTATGGCTACACCTTC. The chain was built from TRBV23-1 and TRBJ1-2; 8 bases in the junction line up with TRBD1. TRBV23-1 is placed among ORFs of uncertain function. Ends trimmed: V by 3 bases, J by 4 bases; bases unmatched to a gene: 4. The CDR3 measures 14 amino acids from cysteine to phenylalanine. Only the CDR3 DNA stays, 42 bases, in frame from base 1.